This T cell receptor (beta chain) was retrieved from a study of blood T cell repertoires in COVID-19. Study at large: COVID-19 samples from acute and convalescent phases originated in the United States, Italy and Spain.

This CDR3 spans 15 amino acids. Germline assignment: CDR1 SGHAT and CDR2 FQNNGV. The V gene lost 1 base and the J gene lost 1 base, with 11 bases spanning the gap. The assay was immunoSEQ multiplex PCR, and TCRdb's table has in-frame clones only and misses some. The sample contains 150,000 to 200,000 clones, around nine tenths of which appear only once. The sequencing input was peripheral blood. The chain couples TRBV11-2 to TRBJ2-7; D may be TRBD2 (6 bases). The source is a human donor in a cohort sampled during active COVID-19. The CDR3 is CASSLGPSESYEQYF. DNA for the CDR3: TGTGCCAGCAGCTTAGGACCTAGCGAATCCTACGAGCAGTACTTC. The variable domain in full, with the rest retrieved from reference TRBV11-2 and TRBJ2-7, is EAGVAQSPRYKIIEKRQSVAFWCNPISGHATLYWYQQILGQGPKLLIQFQNNGVVDDSQLPKDRFSAERLKGVDSTLKIQPAKLEDSAVYLCASSLGPSESYEQYFGPGTRLTVT.